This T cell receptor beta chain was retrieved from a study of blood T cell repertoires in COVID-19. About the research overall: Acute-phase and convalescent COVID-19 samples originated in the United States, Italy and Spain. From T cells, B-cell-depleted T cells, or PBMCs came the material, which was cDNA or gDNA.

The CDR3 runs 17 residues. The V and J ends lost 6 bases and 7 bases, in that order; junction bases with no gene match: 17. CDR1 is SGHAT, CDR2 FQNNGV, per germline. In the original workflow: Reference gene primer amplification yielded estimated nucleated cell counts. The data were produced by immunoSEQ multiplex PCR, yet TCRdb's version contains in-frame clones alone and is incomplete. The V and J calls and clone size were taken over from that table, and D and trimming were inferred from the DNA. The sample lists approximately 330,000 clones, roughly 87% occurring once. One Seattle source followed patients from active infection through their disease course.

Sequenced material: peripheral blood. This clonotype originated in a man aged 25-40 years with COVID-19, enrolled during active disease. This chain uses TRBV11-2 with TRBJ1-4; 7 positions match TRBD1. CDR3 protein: CASRVRAGGSIGEKLFF. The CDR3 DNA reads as TGTGCCAGCAGGGTGCGGGCAGGGGGAAGTATTGGTGAAAAACTGTTTTTT.